One and the same sample provided the 4 T cell receptor beta chains below, sequenced in a study of shared clonotypes between healthy human individuals. TCRdb's copy holds only in-frame clones and misses some; the assay was immunoSEQ multiplex PCR. The sample contains 550,000 to 700,000 clones, around three quarters of which appear only once. The material sequenced was memory CD4+ T cells sorted from blood. Noted subset: CD45RA-negative fraction. The receptors here all came from a woman aged 30 to 39 in good health.

CDR3 nucleotides: TGTGCCAGCACATCTAGCGGGAGGTCGCAGTTCTTC. Amino acids: CASTSSGRSQFF. This chain uses TRBV6-1 with TRBJ2-1; 11 bases agree with TRBD2. The CDR3 length is 12 residues. The V and J ends lost 7 bases and 12 bases, in that order; junction bases with no gene match: 5. CDR1 and CDR2 (germline): MNHNS, SASEGT.

This chain links TRBV18 with TRBJ2-5, with TRBD2 matching 8 bases. Germline CDR1 is KGHSH and CDR2 is LQKENI. Trimming cost V 3 bases and J 5 bases; bases outside gene matches: 2. The CDR3 totals 13 residues. The CDR3 loop is CASSPQRGETQYF. CDR3 DNA: TGTGCCAGCTCACCCCAGCGGGGGGAGACCCAGTACTTC. The whole variable domain, filled in from reference TRBV18 and TRBJ2-5, reads NAGVMQNPRHLVRRRGQEARLRCSPMKGHSHVYWYRQLPEEGLKFMVYLQKENIIDESGMPKERFSAEFPKEGPSILRIQQVVRGDSAAYFCASSPQRGETQYFGPGTRLLVL.

This clone was observed a single time. The V call is TRBV5-1, the J call TRBJ2-7; 12 bases match TRBD1. Germline V gene lookup returns CDR1 SGHRS and CDR2 YFSETQ. This CDR3 has 14 amino acids. The J segment lost 7 bases and the V segment lost 4 bases, leaving 6 bases of the junction unmatched. The CDR3 is CASSNRDRGQEQYF. In DNA form, the CDR3 reads TGCGCCAGCAGCAACCGGGACAGGGGGCAGGAGCAGTACTTC. Full variable domain (remainder filled in from reference TRBV5-1 and TRBJ2-7): KAGVTQTPRYLIKTRGQQVTLSCSPISGHRSVSWYQQTPGQGLQFLFEYFSETQRNKGNFPGRFSGRQFSNSRSEMNVSTLELGDSALYLCASSNRDRGQEQYFGPGTRLTVT.

This clone has a single count. DNA for the CDR3: TGCGCCAGCAGCTTTCTCGGGACTAGAGACAATGAGCAGTTCTTC. Translating gives CASSFLGTRDNEQFF. The chain links TRBV5-1 to TRBJ2-1; 8 bases agree with TRBD2. With V trimmed by 2 bases and J by 5 bases, 6 bases remained unmatched. CDR1 and CDR2 from the germline V gene are SGHRS and YFSETQ. The CDR3 loop spans 15 amino acids.